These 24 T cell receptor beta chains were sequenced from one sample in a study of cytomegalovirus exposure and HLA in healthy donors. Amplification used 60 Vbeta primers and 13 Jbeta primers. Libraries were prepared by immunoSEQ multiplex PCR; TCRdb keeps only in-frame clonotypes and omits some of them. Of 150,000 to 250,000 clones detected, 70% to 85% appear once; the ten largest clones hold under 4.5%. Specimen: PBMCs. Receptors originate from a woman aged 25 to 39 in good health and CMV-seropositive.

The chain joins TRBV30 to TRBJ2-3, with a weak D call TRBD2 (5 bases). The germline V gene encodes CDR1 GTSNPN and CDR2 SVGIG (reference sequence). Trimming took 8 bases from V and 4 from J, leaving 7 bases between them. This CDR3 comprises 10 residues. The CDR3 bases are TGTGCCGCGGGCGCAGATACGCAGTATTTT. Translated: CAAGADTQYF.

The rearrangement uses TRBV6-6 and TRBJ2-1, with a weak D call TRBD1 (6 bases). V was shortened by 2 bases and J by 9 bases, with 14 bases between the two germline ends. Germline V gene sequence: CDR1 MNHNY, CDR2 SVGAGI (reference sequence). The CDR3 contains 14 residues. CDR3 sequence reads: CASSYTPSRGEQFF. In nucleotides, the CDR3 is TGTGCCAGCAGTTACACACCATCCAGGGGTGAGCAGTTCTTC.

The CDR3 protein is CASSSLQGAPSYEQYF. The CDR3 nucleotides are TGTGCCAGCAGCTCTTTACAGGGGGCCCCCTCCTACGAGCAGTACTTC. The chain couples TRBV7-9 to TRBJ2-7; TRBD1 aligns across 9 bases. The CDR3 is made up of 16 amino acids. Germline V gives CDR1 SEHNR, CDR2 FQNEAQ (reference sequence). The junction had 7 bases not matched to a gene; V was cut back by 4 bases and J by 0 bases.

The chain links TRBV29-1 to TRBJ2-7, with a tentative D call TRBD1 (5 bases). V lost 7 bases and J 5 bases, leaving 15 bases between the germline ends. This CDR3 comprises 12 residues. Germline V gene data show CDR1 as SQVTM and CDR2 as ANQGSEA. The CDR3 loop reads CSARTRVDEQYF. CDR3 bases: TGCAGCGCCAGAACCAGGGTAGACGAGCAGTACTTC.

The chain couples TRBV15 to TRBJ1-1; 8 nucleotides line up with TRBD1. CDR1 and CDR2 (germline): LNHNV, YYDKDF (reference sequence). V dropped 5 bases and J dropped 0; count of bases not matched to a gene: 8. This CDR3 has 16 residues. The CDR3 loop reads CATSDRGQMMNTEAFF. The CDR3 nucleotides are TGTGCCACCAGCGACAGGGGACAGATGATGAACACTGAAGCTTTCTTT.

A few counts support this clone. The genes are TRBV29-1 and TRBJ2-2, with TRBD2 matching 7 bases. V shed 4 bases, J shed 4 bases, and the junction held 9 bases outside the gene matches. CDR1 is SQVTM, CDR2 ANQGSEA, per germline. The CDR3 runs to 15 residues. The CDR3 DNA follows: TGCAGCGTTGTAGGCGGGAGCCAGGGCACCGGGGAGCTGTTTTTT. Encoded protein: CSVVGGSQGTGELFF.

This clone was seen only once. CDR3: CAWSGGAGTGASQPQHF. DNA of the CDR3: TGTGCCTGGAGTGGGGGGGCCGGGACAGGGGCAAGCCAGCCCCAGCATTTT. This rearrangement joins TRBV30 to TRBJ1-5; 10 positions match TRBD1. V shed 1 base, J shed 7 bases, and the junction held 13 bases outside the gene matches. The CDR3 extends over 17 amino acids. Germline V gene sequence: CDR1 GTSNPN, CDR2 SVGIG (reference sequence).

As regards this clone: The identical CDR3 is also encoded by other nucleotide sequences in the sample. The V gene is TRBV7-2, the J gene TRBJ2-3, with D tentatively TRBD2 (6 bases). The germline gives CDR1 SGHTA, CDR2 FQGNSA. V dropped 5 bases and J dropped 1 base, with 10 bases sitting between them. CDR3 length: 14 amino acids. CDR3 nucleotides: TGTGCCAGCAGCCTCGCTAGCGGCACAGATACGCAGTATTTT. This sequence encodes CASSLASGTDTQYF.

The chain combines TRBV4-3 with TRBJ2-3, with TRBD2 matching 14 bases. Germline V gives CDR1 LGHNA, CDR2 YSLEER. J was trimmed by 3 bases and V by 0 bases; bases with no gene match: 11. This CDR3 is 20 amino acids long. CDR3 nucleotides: TGCGCCAGCAGCCAAGATTTGTCGGCGGGACTAGCGGGAGTTACAGATACGCAGTATTTT. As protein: CASSQDLSAGLAGVTDTQYF.

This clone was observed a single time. The CDR3 DNA sequence: TGTGCCAGCAGCCTCCTAGCGATAAAGGGGAATGAGCAGTTCTTC. Translation: CASSLLAIKGNEQFF. V usage is TRBV27 and J usage is TRBJ2-1; a weak D match, TRBD2 (6 bases). CDR1 and CDR2 from the germline V gene are MNHEY and SMNVEV (reference sequence). Trimming shortened V by 6 bases and J by 7 bases, and 19 bases separated the two germline ends. The CDR3 totals 15 residues.

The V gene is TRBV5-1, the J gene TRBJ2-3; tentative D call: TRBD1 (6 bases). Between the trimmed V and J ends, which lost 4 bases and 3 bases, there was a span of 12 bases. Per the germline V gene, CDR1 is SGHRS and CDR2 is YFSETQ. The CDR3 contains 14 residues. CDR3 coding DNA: TGCGCCAGCAGCCCGGACAGTCCGACAGATACGCAGTATTTT. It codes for CASSPDSPTDTQYF. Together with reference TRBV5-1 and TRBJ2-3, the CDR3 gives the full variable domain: KAGVTQTPRYLIKTRGQQVTLSCSPISGHRSVSWYQQTPGQGLQFLFEYFSETQRNKGNFPGRFSGRQFSNSRSEMNVSTLELGDSALYLCASSPDSPTDTQYFGPGTRLTVL.

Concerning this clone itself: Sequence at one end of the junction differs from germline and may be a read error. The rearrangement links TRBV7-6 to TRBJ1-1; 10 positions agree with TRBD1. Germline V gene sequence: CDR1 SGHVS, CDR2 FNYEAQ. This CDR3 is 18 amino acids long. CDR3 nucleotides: TGTGCCAGCAGCTTGGGGACAGGGGAAGCGAAATTGAAAACTGAAGCTTTCTTT. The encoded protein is CASSLGTGEAKLKTEAFF.

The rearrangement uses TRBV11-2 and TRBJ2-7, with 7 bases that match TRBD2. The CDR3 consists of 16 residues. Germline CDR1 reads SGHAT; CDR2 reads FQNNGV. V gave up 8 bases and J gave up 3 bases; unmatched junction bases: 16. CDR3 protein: CASSAGMLADNYEQYF. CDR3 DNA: TGTGCCAGCTCAGCCGGGATGCTAGCGGATAACTACGAGCAGTACTTC.

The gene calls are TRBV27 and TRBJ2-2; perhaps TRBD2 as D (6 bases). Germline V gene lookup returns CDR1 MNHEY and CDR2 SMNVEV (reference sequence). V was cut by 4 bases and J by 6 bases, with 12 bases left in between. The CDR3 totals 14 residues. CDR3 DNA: TGTGCCAGCAGTTATAGGGAGGTGGCCGGGGAGCTGTTTTTT. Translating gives CASSYREVAGELFF.

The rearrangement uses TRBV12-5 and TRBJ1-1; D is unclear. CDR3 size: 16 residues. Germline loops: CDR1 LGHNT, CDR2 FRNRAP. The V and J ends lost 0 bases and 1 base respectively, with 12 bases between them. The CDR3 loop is CASGLVLGKPNTEAFF. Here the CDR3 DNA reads TGTGCTAGTGGTTTGGTATTGGGCAAACCGAACACTGAAGCTTTCTTT.

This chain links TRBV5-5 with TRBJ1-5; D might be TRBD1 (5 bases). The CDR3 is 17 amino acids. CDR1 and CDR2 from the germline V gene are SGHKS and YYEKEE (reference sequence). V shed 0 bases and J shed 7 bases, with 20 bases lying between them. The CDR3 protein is CASSLALSGGGGQPQHF. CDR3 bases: TGTGCCAGCAGCTTGGCACTTTCGGGGGGTGGGGGACAGCCCCAGCATTTT.

The CDR3 DNA follows: TGTGCCAGCAGTTCCTGGGGGACAGGGGCCTCCTACGAGCAGTACTTC. This sequence encodes CASSSWGTGASYEQYF. The chain carries TRBV7-2 and TRBJ2-7, with TRBD1 matching 10 bases. This CDR3 is 16 amino acids long. V shed 6 bases and J 0 bases; nucleotides not matched to a gene: 8. Germline V gene sequence: CDR1 SGHTA, CDR2 FQGNSA.

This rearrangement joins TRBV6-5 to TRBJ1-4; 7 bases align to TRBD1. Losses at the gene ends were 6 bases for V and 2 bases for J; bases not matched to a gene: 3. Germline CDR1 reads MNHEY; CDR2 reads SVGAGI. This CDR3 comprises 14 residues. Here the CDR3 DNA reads TGTGCCAGCAGCCCGACAGGGACTAATGAAAAACTGTTTTTT. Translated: CASSPTGTNEKLFF.

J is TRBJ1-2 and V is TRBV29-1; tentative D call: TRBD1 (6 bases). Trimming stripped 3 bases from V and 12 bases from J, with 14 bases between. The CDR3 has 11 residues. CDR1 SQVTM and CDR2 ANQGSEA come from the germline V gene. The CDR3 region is CSVERGEGHTF. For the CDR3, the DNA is TGCAGCGTTGAGAGGGGGGAGGGACACACCTTC.

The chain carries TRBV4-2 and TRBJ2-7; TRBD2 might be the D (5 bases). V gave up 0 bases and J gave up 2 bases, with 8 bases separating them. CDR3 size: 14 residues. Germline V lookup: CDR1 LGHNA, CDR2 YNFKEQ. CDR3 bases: TGTGCCAGCAGCCAAGAGGAGGCTACCTACGAGCAGTACTTC. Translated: CASSQEEATYEQYF.

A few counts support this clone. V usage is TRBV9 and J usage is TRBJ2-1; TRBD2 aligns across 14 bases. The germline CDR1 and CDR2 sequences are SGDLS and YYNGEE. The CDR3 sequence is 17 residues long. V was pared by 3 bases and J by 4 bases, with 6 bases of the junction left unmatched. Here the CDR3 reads CASSEGTSGGPYNEQFF. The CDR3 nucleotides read TGTGCCAGCAGCGAGGGGACTAGCGGGGGCCCATACAATGAGCAGTTCTTC.

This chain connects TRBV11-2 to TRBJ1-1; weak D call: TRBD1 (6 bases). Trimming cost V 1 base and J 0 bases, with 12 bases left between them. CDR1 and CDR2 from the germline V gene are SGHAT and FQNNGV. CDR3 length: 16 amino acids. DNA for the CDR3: TGTGCCAGCAGCTTAGTAGGGGGGGGCATGAACACTGAAGCTTTCTTT. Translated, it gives CASSLVGGGMNTEAFF.

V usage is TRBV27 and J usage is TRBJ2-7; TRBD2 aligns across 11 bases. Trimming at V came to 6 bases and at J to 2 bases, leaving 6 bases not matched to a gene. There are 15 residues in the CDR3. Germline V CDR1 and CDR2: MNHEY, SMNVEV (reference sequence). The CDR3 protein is CASRPMTSGTYEQYF. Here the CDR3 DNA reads TGTGCCAGCAGACCGATGACTAGCGGGACCTACGAGCAGTACTTC.

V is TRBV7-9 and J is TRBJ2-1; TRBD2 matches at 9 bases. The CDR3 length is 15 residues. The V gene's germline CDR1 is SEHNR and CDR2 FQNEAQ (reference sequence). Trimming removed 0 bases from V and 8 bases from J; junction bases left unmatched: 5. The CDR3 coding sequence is TGTGCCAGCAGCTTAGCTAGCGGGGGACAACATGAGCAGTTCTTC. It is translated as CASSLASGGQHEQFF.